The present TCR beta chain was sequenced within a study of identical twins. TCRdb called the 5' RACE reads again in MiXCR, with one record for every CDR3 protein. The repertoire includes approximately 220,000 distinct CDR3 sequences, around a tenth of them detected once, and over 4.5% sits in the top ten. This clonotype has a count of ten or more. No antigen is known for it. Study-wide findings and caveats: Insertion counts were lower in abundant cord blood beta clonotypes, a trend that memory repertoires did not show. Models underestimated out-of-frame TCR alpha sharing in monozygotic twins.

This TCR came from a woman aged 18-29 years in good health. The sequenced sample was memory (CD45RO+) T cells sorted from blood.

In DNA, the CDR3 is TGTGCCAGCAGCCGGGACAGGGGGCTGACACCCCTCCACTTT. Its translation is CASSRDRGLTPLHF. The chain links TRBV7-9 to TRBJ1-6, with 12 bases matching TRBD1. The CDR3 is 14 amino acids. The junction had 4 bases not matched to a gene; V was cut back by 5 bases and J by 11 bases. CDR1 is SEHNR and CDR2 is FQNEAQ in the germline V gene (reference sequence). Combining the CDR3 with reference TRBV7-9 and TRBJ1-6 gives the whole variable domain DTGVSQNPRHKITKRGQNVTFRCDPISEHNRLYWYRQTLGQGPEFLTYFQNEAQLEKSRLLSDRFSAERPKGSFSTLEIQRTEQGDSAMYLCASSRDRGLTPLHFGNGTRLTVT.